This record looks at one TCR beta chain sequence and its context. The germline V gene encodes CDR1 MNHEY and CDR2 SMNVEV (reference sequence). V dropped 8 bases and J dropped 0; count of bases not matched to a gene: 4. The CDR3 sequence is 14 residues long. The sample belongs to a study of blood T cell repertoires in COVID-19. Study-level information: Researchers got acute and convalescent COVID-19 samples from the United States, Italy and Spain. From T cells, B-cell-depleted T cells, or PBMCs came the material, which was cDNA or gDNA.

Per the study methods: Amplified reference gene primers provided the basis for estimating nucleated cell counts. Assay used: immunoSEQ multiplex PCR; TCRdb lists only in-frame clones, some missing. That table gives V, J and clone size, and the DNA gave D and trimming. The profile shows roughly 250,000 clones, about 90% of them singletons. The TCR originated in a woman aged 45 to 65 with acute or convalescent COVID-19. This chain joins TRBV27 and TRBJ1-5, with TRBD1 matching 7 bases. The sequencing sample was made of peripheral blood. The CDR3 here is CASRGQNSNQPQHF. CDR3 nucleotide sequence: TGTGCCAGCCGGGGACAGAATAGCAATCAGCCCCAGCATTTT.